What follows describes a single T cell receptor beta chain. No antigen is known for it. No base-level quality is on record; no much larger clone is a single base apart. CDR1 and CDR2, looked up from the germline V gene (reference sequence), are DFQATT and SNEGSKA. Measured from the cysteine to the phenylalanine, the CDR3 is 14 residues long. Only the CDR3 part of the read is kept: 42 bases, read in frame from the first base. Trimming takes 3 bases from V and 0 bases from J, and the germline ends sit 9 bases apart. Systemically healthy Caucasian individuals from Russia, roughly 40 in total and aged about 6 to 95 years, were included as donors. Each donor gave approximately 9.3 milliliters of peripheral blood, collected into EDTA-treated Vacutainer tubes. Ficoll-Paque density-gradient centrifugation was used to isolate PBMCs, with at least 6.5 million per sample. Trizol reagent was used to extract total RNA from the PBMCs, yielding at least 5 micrograms per sample. The percentages of naive CD45RAhigh/CD27high T cells were determined by flow cytometry on a PBMC aliquot from every donor.

This sample is part of a study of blood T cells in healthy people across ages (dated by TCRdb to the mid-2010s). Turning to the overall study: In model experiments, roughly one uniquely barcoded TCR beta cDNA molecule per two T cells was captured by template switching. Age-related changes in TCR beta repertoire diversity were measured in the study by deep sequencing normalized with unique cDNA molecular identifiers. Donors of different ages were randomly distributed across sequencing lanes to avoid experimental bias. Using the same blood draw, the study looked at two additional independent replicas of 1 million unique cDNA reads for two donors, one aged 18 to 30 and the other aged 80 or older. The donors were split into four age groups: young (average around 16 years), middle-aged (roughly 40), aged (about 62) and long-lived (approximately 89).

The library was produced with 5' RACE. TCRdb shows the sequencer as Illumina HiSeq 2500. A second PCR of about 7 to 12 cycles was performed with a sample-barcoded 5' primer and a J-beta primer mix. A unique molecular identifier was introduced onto each TCR beta cDNA molecule by a template-switch 5' adaptor carrying 12 random nucleotides. At least 2.5 million CDR3-containing paired-end reads were obtained from each sample. First-strand cDNA was synthesized from all RNA with the Mint cDNA synthesis kit, primed by a TRBC-specific oligonucleotide. Following uracil-DNA glycosylase treatment, a first 18-cycle PCR with universal primers M1SS and BC2_uni_R was performed on all cDNA. As for the original processing: For normalization, 1 million high-quality reads were randomly selected from each sample, with every read carrying a distinct molecular identifier. Reads sharing molecular identifiers were discarded rather than binned into consensus sequences. MiTCR, with a Q25 quality threshold and the strictest error-elimination algorithm, was used for CDR3 identification, clonotype clustering and error correction. Lower-bound total TCR beta diversity was estimated with a nonparametric unseen species model using Euler transformation. TCRdb trimmed public reads at Q25 via fastp, called clones via MiXCR and kept in-frame beta chains. Duplicate CDR3 protein sequences are folded into a single record with the most common DNA and genes. The V and J calls and clone size are TCRdb's, not the authors'. In this sample the table shows roughly 1.5 million distinct CDR3 sequences, 35% to 45% of which occur a single time. The ten biggest clones cover about 4% of the sample.

What the study reported, not specific to this receptor: Compared with the aged group, the long-lived group had more naive CD4+ T cells, fewer expanded clones and increased TCR diversity, suggesting age selection. Conclusive comparison of naive and antigen-experienced compartments was prevented by the profiling of bulk unsorted PBMCs. Because the CMV infection status of the donors was unknown, age-related changes in expanded clonotypes may potentially have been confounded. There was a strong correlation between observed TCR beta diversity and the percentage of naive T cells measured by flow cytometry. Estimates of total diversity from one million sequenced T cells were regarded as lower bounds and underestimates. Observed TCR beta diversity per million T cells fell roughly linearly with age, and a significant reduction was already apparent by age around 39.

The chain joins TRBV20-1 to TRBJ2-4; the D region possibly corresponds to TRBD1 (5 bases align). The sequenced sample consisted of blood. The TCR originated in a woman under 30 in good health. The CDR3 region: CSARTVVAKNIQYF. Read as DNA, the sequence is TGCAGTGCTAGGACAGTTGTAGCCAAAAACATTCAGTACTTC.